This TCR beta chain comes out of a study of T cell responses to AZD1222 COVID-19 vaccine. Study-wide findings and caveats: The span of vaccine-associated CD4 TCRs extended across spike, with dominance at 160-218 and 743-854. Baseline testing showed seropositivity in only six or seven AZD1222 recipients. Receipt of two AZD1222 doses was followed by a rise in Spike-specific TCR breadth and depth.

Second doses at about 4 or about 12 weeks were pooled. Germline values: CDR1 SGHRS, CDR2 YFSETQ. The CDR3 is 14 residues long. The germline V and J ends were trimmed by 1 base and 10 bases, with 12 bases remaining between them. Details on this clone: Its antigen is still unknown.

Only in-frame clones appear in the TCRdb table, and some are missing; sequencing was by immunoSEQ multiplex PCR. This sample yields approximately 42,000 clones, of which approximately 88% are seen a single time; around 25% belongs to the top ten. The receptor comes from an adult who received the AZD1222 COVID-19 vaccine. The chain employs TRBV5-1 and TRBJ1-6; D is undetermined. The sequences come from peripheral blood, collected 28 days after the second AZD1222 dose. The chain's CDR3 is CASSLLAERSPLHF. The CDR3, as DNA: TGCGCCAGCAGCTTGCTGGCAGAACGATCACCCCTCCACTTT.